This TCR beta chain was recovered during a study of beta chain features in type 1 diabetes. Overall study findings and caveats: There was a moderate but significant shortening of TCRB CDR3s in all four CD4+ subsets of Type 1 diabetes patients.

Reverse transcribing all isolated RNA meant expressed TCRB transcripts were sequenced. Sequenced by immunoSEQ multiplex PCR; TCRdb stores in-frame clones only, minus some. The sample carries under 350,000 clones, around an eighth recorded once. Turning to this clone: Its cognate antigen is unknown.

Deletions cut 1 base from V and 7 bases from J, with 14 bases between. This CDR3 region has 15 residues. Per germline, CDR1 SGHTA and CDR2 FQGNSA. This clonotype was sampled from a man aged 25 to 45 with type 1 diabetes. The chain employs TRBV7-2 and TRBJ2-1; D possibly corresponds to TRBD2 (6 bases). The material sequenced was naive CD4+ T cells from blood. The CDR3 region has the DNA TGTGCCAGCAGCTTAGAGAGGCTAGCGTCGAATGAGCAGTTCTTC. Amino acids: CASSLERLASNEQFF. Full variable domain (missing parts from reference TRBV7-2 and TRBJ2-1): GAGVSQSPSNKVTEKGKDVELRCDPISGHTALYWYRQSLGQGLEFLIYFQGNSAPDKSGLPSDRFSAERTGGSVSTLTIQRTQQEDSAVYLCASSLERLASNEQFFGPGTRLTVL.